In its sample, the clone carrying this TCR beta chain was seen once. The data are from a study of blood T cell repertoires in COVID-19. About the research overall: Material from acute and convalescent COVID-19 was sourced from the United States, Italy and Spain. Sources were T cells, B-cell-depleted T cells, or PBMCs; the material itself was cDNA or gDNA.

Authors' processing steps: Cell counts per sample came from amplifying reference gene primers. Assay used: immunoSEQ multiplex PCR; TCRdb lists only in-frame clones, some missing. V and J calls and clone size come straight from that table; D and trimming were deduced from the DNA. The sample yields about 230,000 clones, about 84% seen once. The V segment lost 4 bases and the J segment 1 base; nucleotides outside the gene matches: 4. The CDR3 consists of 14 residues. Germline CDR1 is SGHRS and CDR2 is YFSETQ. The receptor was derived from a woman aged 80 or older with acute or convalescent COVID-19. The material sequenced was peripheral blood. The V and J genes are TRBV5-1 and TRBJ1-1, with 7 positions matching TRBD1. In DNA, the CDR3 is TGCGCCAGCAGCCAGCGGACAGGGAACACTGAAGCTTTCTTT. Its protein is CASSQRTGNTEAFF.